This is a list of T cell receptor beta chains from one sample in a study of regulatory T cells in long-lasting Graves disease. TCRdb passed the multiplex PCR reads through MiXCR, listing each CDR3 protein once. Here the sample spans 400,000 to 550,000 distinct CDR3 sequences, roughly 17% being singletons. This sample was also put to use in a study of T cells in Graves' hyperthyroidism and ophthalmopathy.

The sequences come from peripheral blood mononuclear cells (PBMCs), collected at new diagnosis, from a patient treated with antithyroid drugs. The receptors originated from a young woman with Graves disease. Both conserved end residues are part of each CDR3. The D gene is left open where the match is weak. For some rows the clone size is stated as once, few or many, or as a class when expanded; others skip it.

j_call,v_call,clone_size,d_call,cdr3_nt,cdr3_aa
TRBJ2-7,TRBV19,once,TRBD1,TGTGCCAGTAGTACCTCCGGGACAGGGGGCTTATACGAGCAGTACTTC,CASSTSGTGGLYEQYF
TRBJ2-1,TRBV15,few,TRBD2,TGTGCCACCAGCAGAGCGGGAGGGACCAATGAGCAGTTCTTC,CATSRAGGTNEQFF
TRBJ2-3,TRBV2,NA,TRBD2,TGTGCCAGCAGTTCCCTACTAGCGGGAGGCCCAGATACGCAGTATTTT,CASSSLLAGGPDTQYF
TRBJ1-5,TRBV3-1,NA,TRBD1,TGTGCCAGCAGCCAAGGGACAGGGGCACAGCCCCAGCATTTT,CASSQGTGAQPQHF
TRBJ2-7,TRBV4-2,few,NA,TGCGCCAGCAGCCAAGGCAGGGGCTCCTACGAGCAGTACTTC,CASSQGRGSYEQYF
TRBJ2-7,TRBV20-1,NA,NA,TGCAGTGCTTCTCCCTACGAGCAGTACTTC,CSASPYEQYF
TRBJ2-2,TRBV12-3/TRBV12-4,NA,NA,TGTGCCAGCAGTCCCGGGATGAAAGAGGGCGGGGAGCTGTTTTTT,CASSPGMKEGGELFF
TRBJ1-1,TRBV5-1,few,NA,TGCGCCAGCAGCTTGTACGGCGGGCGGGGGGTTACTGAAGCTTTCTTT,CASSLYGGRGVTEAFF
TRBJ2-1,TRBV19,few,NA,TGTGCCAGTAGTATAGGCACAGGGGAGGTCAATGAGCAGTTCTTC,CASSIGTGEVNEQFF
TRBJ2-5,TRBV5-1,many,TRBD1,TGCGCCAGCAGCTCGGGGACAGGACCCCAAGAGACCCAGTACTTC,CASSSGTGPQETQYF
TRBJ2-2,TRBV6-1,few,TRBD1,TGTGCCAGCAGAGGGACAGGGCGACTTAACACCGGGGAGCTGTTTTTT,CASRGTGRLNTGELFF
TRBJ1-4,TRBV7-9,many,NA,TGTGCCAGCAGCTTGACAGATGAAAAACTGTTTTTT,CASSLTDEKLFF
TRBJ1-4,TRBV2,many,NA,TGTGCCACCGCGAGAGGGGTTCCCTTTAATGAAAAACTGTTTTTT,CATARGVPFNEKLFF
TRBJ2-2,TRBV25-1,NA,NA,TGTGCCAGCAGTGAATATGAGAACAGCCAGAACACCGGGGAGCTGTTTTTT,CASSEYENSQNTGELFF
TRBJ2-1,TRBV9,NA,TRBD2,TGTGCCAGCAGCGTAGAGACTAGCGGGTCTCACAATGAGCAGTTCTTC,CASSVETSGSHNEQFF
TRBJ2-5,TRBV7-2,many,NA,TGTGCCAGCAGCAAGGACTATTTTGTCCAAGAGACCCAGTACTTC,CASSKDYFVQETQYF
TRBJ2-7,TRBV6-2/TRBV6-3,few,TRBD1,TGTGCCAGCAGTCCCCCAGGGACAGCAGCCTACGAGCAGTACTTC,CASSPPGTAAYEQYF
TRBJ2-7,TRBV15,many,NA,TGTGCCACCAGCAGAGCGGGGTTGGGGGTGAGCTACGAGCAGTACTTC,CATSRAGLGVSYEQYF
TRBJ2-7,TRBV20-1,many,TRBD2,TGCAGTGCTAGAGGACTAGCGGTTTCCTACGAGCAGTACTTC,CSARGLAVSYEQYF
TRBJ2-3,TRBV10-2,many,TRBD2,TGCGCCAGCACCGGACTAGACCATGATACGCAGTATTTT,CASTGLDHDTQYF
TRBJ2-1,TRBV7-2,many,TRBD2,TGTGCCAGCAGCAAGGGACTAGCGGGAGTGTCGCAGTTCTTC,CASSKGLAGVSQFF
TRBJ2-3,TRBV20-1,NA,NA,TGCAGTGCTAGAGAGGTAGCTTCAGATACGCAGTATTTT,CSAREVASDTQYF
TRBJ2-5,TRBV20-1,few,NA,TGCAGTGCTAGCTGGCGTTTTTCCTTTGAGACCCAGTACTTC,CSASWRFSFETQYF
TRBJ2-1,TRBV11-2,many,NA,TGTGCCAGCAGCCGACAGATTTACAATGAGCAGTTCTTC,CASSRQIYNEQFF
TRBJ2-2,TRBV7-8,NA,TRBD2,TGTGCCAGCACGTGGACTAGCGGGAGCGGCGGGGAGCTGTTTTTT,CASTWTSGSGGELFF
TRBJ2-2,TRBV7-2,NA,TRBD2,TGTGCCAGCAGCTTATATCTAGCGGGACATACCGGGGAGCTGTTTTTT,CASSLYLAGHTGELFF
TRBJ2-1,TRBV27,many,NA,TGTGCCAGCAGCCCAGGACCGTGGAATGAGCAGTTCTTC,CASSPGPWNEQFF
TRBJ2-7,TRBV6-1,many,NA,TGTGCCAGCAGGAGTGAGGGGTTGTCCTACGAGCAGTACTTC,CASRSEGLSYEQYF
TRBJ2-3,TRBV24-1,many,TRBD1,TGTGCCACCAGTGATCCGGTCGGGACACAGGGGGCGAAGACAGATACGCAGTATTTT,CATSDPVGTQGAKTDTQYF
TRBJ2-7,TRBV2,NA,NA,TGTGCCAGCAGTGACGTAATATCCTACGAGCAGTGCTTC,CASSDVISYEQCF